This record covers a single TCR beta chain. This entry belongs to a study of technical replicates of blood from a handful of donors. The table came from immunoSEQ multiplex PCR; TCRdb's copy has only in-frame clones and leaves some out. The profile shows tens of thousands of clones, around 94% of them singletons. Sequenced sample: T cells isolated from PBMCs. This clonotype was sampled from a human donor in good health.

In DNA form, the CDR3 reads TGTGCCAGCGCTATCATTATTTACGAGCAGTACTTC. It specifies CASAIIIYEQYF. The chain employs TRBV2 and TRBJ2-7; D gene unclear. The CDR3 has 12 residues. Germline-derived CDR1 and CDR2 are SNHLY and FYNNEI. Deletions cut 8 bases from V and 4 bases from J, with 12 bases between.